A selection of T cell receptor beta chains follows, all from one sample in a study of CD8+CD57+ T cells in acquired aplastic anemia. In TCRdb, the reads were re-called with MiXCR into one record per CDR3 protein. The table has about 150,000 distinct CDR3 sequences, roughly 54% seen once; the top ten hold roughly 12%. Material for sequencing was sorted CD4+, CD8+, or CD8+CD57+ T cells (not recorded which) from PBMCs. Receptors originate from a human donor with aplastic anemia. CDR3s include the opening cysteine and the closing phenylalanine or tryptophan. A D gene is named only where the DNA matches it firmly. Size tells how often a clone was seen (once, few, many) or the class of an expanded clone, and some rows leave it out.

cdr3_length	v_call	j_call	d_call	clone_size	cdr3_nt	cdr3_aa
15	TRBV25-1	TRBJ2-1	-	-	TGTGCCAGCAGCTTCAAAGGGGGTCCCGGAGGTGAGCAGTTCTTC	CASSFKGGPGGEQFF
13	TRBV10-3	TRBJ1-5	-	few	TGTGCCATCAGTGGGACGAGCAATCAGCCCCAGCATTTT	CAISGTSNQPQHF
15	TRBV4-3	TRBJ2-2	TRBD2	many	TGCGCCAGCAGCCGGACTAGCGGAAACACCGGGGAGCTGTTTTTT	CASSRTSGNTGELFF
17	TRBV24-1	TRBJ2-6	-	-	TGTGCCACCAGTGACGGCCCAACACCCTCTGGGGCCAACGTCCTGACTTTC	CATSDGPTPSGANVLTF
14	TRBV4-2	TRBJ1-4	-	few	TGTGCCAGCAAAGCACAGGGTTCGTTCGAAAAACTGTTTTTT	CASKAQGSFEKLFF
14	TRBV5-1	TRBJ2-5	-	-	TGCGCCAGCAGCTTGGTGGGACTCCAAGAGACCCAGTACTTC	CASSLVGLQETQYF
17	TRBV29-1	TRBJ2-1	TRBD2	-	TGCAGCGCCCTAGGGCTAGCGGGGGCTACCGCCTACAATGAGCAGTTCTTC	CSALGLAGATAYNEQFF
16	TRBV5-6	TRBJ1-2	TRBD1	many	TGTGCCAGCAGCTTGGCCGGGACAGGCCCTATTCCCGGCTACACCTTC	CASSLAGTGPIPGYTF
18	TRBV6-9	TRBJ2-7	TRBD2	-	TGTGCCAGCAGGTTACCCAGTATGACTAGCGGTACACCCTACGAGCAGTACTTC	CASRLPSMTSGTPYEQYF
13	TRBV27	TRBJ1-2	-	many	TGTGCCAGCAGGGACGGGACCCAAAATGGCTACACCTTC	CASRDGTQNGYTF
13	TRBV11-1	TRBJ1-1	-	-	TGTGCCAGCAGCCGCCGGGACGGCGCTGAAGCTTTCTTT	CASSRRDGAEAFF
13	TRBV19	TRBJ1-5	TRBD1	-	TGTGCCAGCAGCAGGGGGCTTTTGGAGCCCCAGCATTTT	CASSRGLLEPQHF
16	TRBV10-3	TRBJ1-1	-	-	TGTGCCATCAGTGAGGGGCGGGAGGGGAGGAACACTGAAGCTTTCTTT	CAISEGREGRNTEAFF
13	TRBV15	TRBJ1-1	-	-	TGTGCCACCAGTAGGGACCTATACACTGAAGCTTTCTTT	CATSRDLYTEAFF
15	TRBV7-9	TRBJ1-2	TRBD1	-	TGTGCCAGCAGCTCCTACAGGGGGCGAAACTATGGCTACACCTTC	CASSSYRGRNYGYTF
15	TRBV6-1	TRBJ1-6	-	many	TGTGCCAGCAGTGCCTGGGGACCCTATAATTCACCCCTCCACTTT	CASSAWGPYNSPLHF
13	TRBV27	TRBJ2-7	-	many	TGTGCCAGCAGTTTACACCGGGCCTACGAGCAGTACTTC	CASSLHRAYEQYF
13	TRBV20-1	TRBJ2-7	-	-	TGCAGTGCTGGGGGGGCAGGGGACTACGAGCAGTACTTC	CSAGGAGDYEQYF
14	TRBV24-1	TRBJ2-3	-	once	TGTGCCACCAGTATAGACGGGGGCACAGATACGCAGTATTTT	CATSIDGGTDTQYF
15	TRBV2	TRBJ2-5	TRBD1	-	TGTGCCAGCAGTTCAGGGACAGGGGAGTTGGAGACCCAGTACTTC	CASSSGTGELETQYF
16	TRBV2	TRBJ2-7	TRBD2	-	TGTGCCAGCAGGACCCCGACACTAGCGGACCACTACGAGCAGTACTTC	CASRTPTLADHYEQYF
15	TRBV7-9	TRBJ2-7	TRBD1	many	TGTGCCAGCAGCTCCCGGGACAGGGTTCTTGTCGAGCAGTACTTC	CASSSRDRVLVEQYF
13	TRBV7-3	TRBJ2-2	-	-	TGTGCCAGCAGCACCACCCCCGAGGGGGAGCTGTTTTTT	CASSTTPEGELFF
15	TRBV27	TRBJ2-7	TRBD1	-	TGTGCCAGCAGTTTTGCGACAGGGGGCTCTTACGAGCAGTACTTC	CASSFATGGSYEQYF
14	TRBV5-4	TRBJ2-3	-	many	TGTGCCAGCAGCGGTAGCGGTTTCACAGATACGCAGTATTTT	CASSGSGFTDTQYF
15	TRBV10-3	TRBJ1-1	-	-	TGTGCCATCAGTGAGTCGCTTGTGGGGGCAGGTGAAGCTTTCTTT	CAISESLVGAGEAFF
15	TRBV10-3	TRBJ2-1	-	-	TGTGCCATCAGTGAGACGGCAGGGGAGGGGAATGAGCAGTTCTTC	CAISETAGEGNEQFF
13	TRBV7-9	TRBJ1-3	-	-	TGTGCCAGCAGCTTAGACCTGGGTGACACCATATATTTT	CASSLDLGDTIYF
14	TRBV15	TRBJ1-5	TRBD1	-	TGTGCCACCAGCAGGGACAGGGTAAATCAGCCCCAGCATTTT	CATSRDRVNQPQHF
15	TRBV12-3/TRBV12-4	TRBJ2-5	-	-	TGTGCCAGCAGCTCGGTCGACAGTTACCAAGAGACCCAGTACTTC	CASSSVDSYQETQYF
13	TRBV29-1	TRBJ2-7	TRBD1	-	TGCAGCGTTGCCTGGGACAGGCCCTACGAGCAGTACTTC	CSVAWDRPYEQYF
16	TRBV2	TRBJ2-2	-	-	TGTGCCAGCAGTGAACTAGGGCAACGGTTCACCGGGGAGCTGTTTTTT	CASSELGQRFTGELFF
14	TRBV6-6	TRBJ1-4	-	many	TGTGCCAGCAGTTACTTTGAGGGTGGGGAAAAACTGTTTTTT	CASSYFEGGEKLFF
13	TRBV5-1	TRBJ2-1	-	many	TGCGCCAGCAGATTCCAGACAGGTAATGAGCAGTTCTTC	CASRFQTGNEQFF
13	TRBV20-1	TRBJ1-5	-	-	TGCAGTGCTAGATTCCAGGCGGATCAGCCCCAGCATTTT	CSARFQADQPQHF
15	TRBV7-2	TRBJ2-2	-	many	TGTGCCAGCAGCCGAGCCCGTGGTGGGACCGGGGAGCTGTTTTTT	CASSRARGGTGELFF
15	TRBV27	TRBJ1-1	-	once	TGTGCCAGCAGTTTAAAGTGGGGAGGGGACACTGAAGCTTTCTTT	CASSLKWGGDTEAFF
16	TRBV14	TRBJ2-7	-	-	TGTGCCAGCAGCCAAGTGGTACGGCTCGGACCCCACGAGCAGTACTTC	CASSQVVRLGPHEQYF
13	TRBV10-3	TRBJ1-1	-	-	TGTGCCACCAGCACCAGGGAGGGAACTGAAGCTTTCTTT	CATSTREGTEAFF
14	TRBV5-8	TRBJ2-5	TRBD2	-	TGTGCCAGCAGCTTAACTGGCGGGGGAGGGACCCAGTACTTC	CASSLTGGGGTQYF
15	TRBV2	TRBJ2-1	TRBD2	-	TGTGCCAGCAGTGAAGCGACGGGACTAGCGAGTGAGCAGTTCTTC	CASSEATGLASEQFF
14	TRBV5-4	TRBJ1-3	-	-	TGTGCCAGCAGCCCCGGGGTCTCTGGAAACACCATATATTTT	CASSPGVSGNTIYF
11	TRBV20-1	TRBJ2-1	-	-	TGCAGTGCTAGTCCGGGGCAAGGGCAGTTCTTC	CSASPGQGQFF
13	TRBV12-3/TRBV12-4	TRBJ2-3	-	few	TGTGCCAGCAGGGAGGGAGGATCAGATACGCAGTATTTT	CASREGGSDTQYF
16	TRBV11-2	TRBJ1-6	TRBD1	many	TGTGCCAGCAGCACCCGGACAGGGTGGGATAATTCACCCCTCCACTTT	CASSTRTGWDNSPLHF
14	TRBV15	TRBJ1-5	-	-	TGTGCCACCAGCAGGACAGTCAGCAATCAGCCCCAGCATTTT	CATSRTVSNQPQHF
16	TRBV10-1	TRBJ2-7	-	-	TGCGCCAGCAGCTTCGGCGCAGGGCCTAGGGCCTACGAGCAGTACTTC	CASSFGAGPRAYEQYF
15	TRBV15	TRBJ1-5	-	-	TGTGCCACCAGGAGACAGCCTTATAGCAATCAGCCCCAGCATTTT	CATRRQPYSNQPQHF
15	TRBV7-2	TRBJ2-5	-	once	TGTGCCAGCAGCCCGGACTTTACTACCCAAGAGACCCAGTACTTC	CASSPDFTTQETQYF
12	TRBV19	TRBJ1-1	-	many	TGTGCCAGTGCACACTTTAACACTGAAGCTTTCTTT	CASAHFNTEAFF
13	TRBV19	TRBJ2-7	TRBD2	-	TGTGCCAGTAGAGTAGCGGGAGGGAGCGAGCAGTACTTC	CASRVAGGSEQYF
14	TRBV15	TRBJ2-2	-	-	TGTACCACCCGTGGACGGGGAACGGTCGGGGAGCTGTTTTTT	CTTRGRGTVGELFF
14	TRBV29-1	TRBJ1-1	-	-	TGCAGCGTTGATTCCCAGGGAAGAATGACTGAAGCTTTCTTT	CSVDSQGRMTEAFF